The T cell receptor beta chain under discussion was sequenced for a study of cytotoxic CD8 clonotypes in ibrutinib-treated CLL. Using immunoSEQ multiplex PCR, the repertoire was profiled, and TCRdb retains in-frame clones only, with some absent. The sample shows about 140,000 clones, 75% to 85% of them seen only once. The authors obtained approximately 2 micrograms of genomic DNA from cryopreserved PBMCs for TCR beta libraries. Overall study findings and caveats: Measured clonality at baseline was greater than in age-matched healthy donors and tracked with circulating CD8+ T-cell counts.

In regard to this clone: The antigen remains undetermined.

Sequencing used PBMCs, obtained after 36 months of ibrutinib treatment. This clonotype was obtained from a human donor with chronic lymphocytic leukemia.

CDR3 protein: CASSVGRGAYEQYF. In DNA, the CDR3 is TGTGCCAGCAGTGTGGGGCGGGGGGCCTACGAGCAGTACTTC. This chain connects TRBV6-5 to TRBJ2-7, with 8 bases identical to TRBD2. The CDR3 sequence is 14 residues long. With V trimmed by 5 bases and J by 2 bases, 5 bases remained unmatched. Germline V lookup: CDR1 MNHEY, CDR2 SVGAGI.